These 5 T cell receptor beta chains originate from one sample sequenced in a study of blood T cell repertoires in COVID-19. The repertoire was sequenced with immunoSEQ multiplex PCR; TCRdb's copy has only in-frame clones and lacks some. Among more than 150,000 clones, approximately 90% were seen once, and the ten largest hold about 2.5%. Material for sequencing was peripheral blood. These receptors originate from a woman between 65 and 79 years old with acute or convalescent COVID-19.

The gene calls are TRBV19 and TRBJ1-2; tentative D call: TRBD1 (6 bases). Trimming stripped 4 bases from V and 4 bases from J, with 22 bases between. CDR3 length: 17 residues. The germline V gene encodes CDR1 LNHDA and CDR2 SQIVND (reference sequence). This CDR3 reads CASSNPVWGGAFYGYTF. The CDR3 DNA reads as TGTGCCAGTAGTAACCCCGTTTGGGGGGGCGCGTTCTATGGCTACACCTTC.

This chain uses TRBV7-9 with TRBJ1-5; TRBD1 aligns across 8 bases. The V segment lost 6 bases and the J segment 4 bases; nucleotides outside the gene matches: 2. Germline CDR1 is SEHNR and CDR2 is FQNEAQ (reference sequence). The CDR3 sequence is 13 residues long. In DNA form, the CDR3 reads TGTGCCAGCAGTCGACAGGGGAATCAGCCCCAGCATTTT. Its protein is CASSRQGNQPQHF.

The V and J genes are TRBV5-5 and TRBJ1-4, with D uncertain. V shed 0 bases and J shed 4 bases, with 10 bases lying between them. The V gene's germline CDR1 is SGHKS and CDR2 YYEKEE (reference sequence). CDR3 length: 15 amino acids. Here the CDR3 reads CASSLATGFNEKLFF. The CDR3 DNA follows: TGTGCCAGCAGCTTGGCCACGGGGTTTAATGAAAAACTGTTTTTT.

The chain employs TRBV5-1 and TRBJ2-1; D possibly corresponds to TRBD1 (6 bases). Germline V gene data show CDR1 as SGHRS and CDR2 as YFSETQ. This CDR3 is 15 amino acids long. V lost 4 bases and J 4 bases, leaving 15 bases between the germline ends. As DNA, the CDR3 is TGCGCCAGCAGCCCGGGACAACGGACATACAATGAGCAGTTCTTC. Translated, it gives CASSPGQRTYNEQFF.

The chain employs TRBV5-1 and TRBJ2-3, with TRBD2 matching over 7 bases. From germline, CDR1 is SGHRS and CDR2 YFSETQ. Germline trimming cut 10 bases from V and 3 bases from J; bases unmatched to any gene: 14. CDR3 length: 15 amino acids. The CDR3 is CASYLVGGRTDTQYF. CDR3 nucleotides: TGCGCCTCATACCTGGTGGGAGGGCGGACAGATACGCAGTATTTT.